This TCR beta chain was captured in a study of shared clonotypes between healthy human individuals. The overall study: Donors consisted of two women and a few men between 18 and 49.

In the authors' methods: ImmunoSEQ supplied junction-only sequences lacking quality scores, so filtering was different. TCRdb's copy holds only in-frame clones and misses some; the assay was immunoSEQ multiplex PCR. The V and J calls and clone size come from that table; D and trimming were worked out from the DNA. The data hold around 2.5 million clones, with more than 85% observed a single time. CDR1 is SGHNT, CDR2 YYREEE, per germline (reference sequence). The CDR3 has 15 residues. V gave up 2 bases and J gave up 5 bases; unmatched junction bases: 7. Sequenced sample: naive CD4+ T cells from PBMCs. Regarding subset: CD45RA+ positively selected. The TCR was taken from a young man in good health. Some clones in this sample may be carry-over from other donors' samples. The chain joins TRBV5-4 to TRBJ1-2; 9 bases agree with TRBD1. CDR3 residues: CASSLLSGTGYGYTF. In nucleotides, the CDR3 is TGTGCCAGCAGCTTATTAAGTGGGACAGGGTATGGCTACACCTTC.